A single sample gave rise to the 20 T cell receptor beta chains below, sequenced in a study of shared clonotypes between healthy human individuals. Data came from immunoSEQ multiplex PCR; TCRdb stores just in-frame clones and leaves some out. The data contain approximately 2,200,000 clones, around 93% of them singletons. Naive CD8 cells, CD45RO-negative and positively selected for CCR7, excluded terminally differentiated effector memory CD45RA+ cells. The sequenced sample was naive CD8+ T cells from PBMCs. Receptors were obtained from a man between 18 and 29 years old in good health. Some clones in this sample may be carry-over from other donors' samples.

The V call is TRBV6-5, the J call TRBJ2-7, with D possibly being TRBD1 (6 bases). Per the germline V gene, CDR1 is MNHEY and CDR2 is SVGAGI. This CDR3 spans 13 amino acids. V gave up 6 bases and J gave up 5 bases, with 14 bases separating them. The CDR3 reads CASRDTGRHEQYF. DNA of the CDR3: TGTGCCAGCAGGGACACAGGGCGTCACGAGCAGTACTTC.

As concerns this clone: Other DNA variants within this sample encode the same CDR3. The rearrangement links TRBV27 to TRBJ2-7; maybe TRBD2 (6 bases). Germline assignment: CDR1 MNHEY and CDR2 SMNVEV (reference sequence). The V end was cut by 5 bases, the J end by 3 bases, with 14 bases between. The CDR3 consists of 14 residues. The CDR3: CASSPRGTFYEQYF. CDR3 sequence (DNA): TGTGCCAGCAGTCCCCGAGGGACTTTCTACGAGCAGTACTTC.

The chain has TRBV13 and TRBJ2-1; TRBD2 aligns across 8 bases. Germline V lookup: CDR1 PRHDT, CDR2 FYEKMQ (reference sequence). The ends lost 5 bases at V and 9 bases at J; junction bases unmatched: 12. The CDR3 runs to 15 residues. This CDR3 is CASSTGRTSWGEQFF. CDR3 in DNA: TGTGCCAGCAGCACAGGACGGACTAGCTGGGGTGAGCAGTTCTTC.

The chain employs TRBV4-1 and TRBJ2-3, with unresolved D. The CDR3 sequence is 14 residues long. V was shortened by 1 base and J by 4 bases, with 9 bases between the two germline ends. CDR1 and CDR2 from the germline V gene are MGHRA and YSYEKL. The CDR3 coding sequence is TGCGCCAGCAGCCAAGGTGCCAGCGCAGATACGCAGTATTTT. This translates into CASSQGASADTQYF.

The chain carries TRBV7-6 and TRBJ2-2; TRBD2 aligns across 10 bases. V was clipped by 2 bases and J by 3 bases; unmatched bases: 0. There are 15 residues in the CDR3. Germline V gene data show CDR1 as SGHVS and CDR2 as FNYEAQ. The CDR3 loop is CASSLLAGDTGELFF. The DNA of the CDR3 is TGTGCCAGCAGCTTACTAGCGGGAGACACCGGGGAGCTGTTTTTT.

The V gene is TRBV5-4, the J gene TRBJ2-5, with D unresolved. V lost 4 bases, J lost 5 bases, and 9 bases lay in between. In germline, CDR1 is SGHNT, CDR2 YYREEE (reference sequence). The CDR3 length is 12 residues. The CDR3 spells CASSMLGETQYF. The CDR3 DNA reads TGTGCCAGCAGCATGCTAGGGGAGACCCAGTACTTC.

The chain joins TRBV7-9 to TRBJ1-2; tentatively, D is TRBD1 (6 bases). The CDR3 consists of 15 residues. CDR1 and CDR2 (germline): SEHNR, FQNEAQ (reference sequence). V shed 4 bases and J shed 1 base, with 13 bases lying between them. The CDR3 loop is CASSSFRTVNYGYTF. The CDR3 DNA sequence: TGTGCCAGCAGCTCTTTCCGGACAGTTAACTATGGCTACACCTTC.

The count of this clone is one. This sequence joins TRBV6-5 and TRBJ2-1, with unresolved D. Trimming shortened V by 2 bases and J by 5 bases, and 7 bases separated the two germline ends. The CDR3 length is 13 residues. The V gene's germline CDR1 is MNHEY and CDR2 SVGAGI. The CDR3 DNA sequence: TGTGCCAGCAGTTACCTGCCGGACAATGAGCAGTTCTTC. Encoded protein: CASSYLPDNEQFF.

The sample holds one count of this clone. Other DNA sequences in the sample encode the same CDR3. The rearrangement uses TRBV7-9 and TRBJ2-7; perhaps D is TRBD1 or TRBD2 (5 bases each). The CDR3 length is 14 residues. The ends were cut back, 5 bases at V and 0 bases at J, with 11 bases in the middle. The V gene's germline CDR1 is SEHNR and CDR2 FQNEAQ (reference sequence). This chain's CDR3 is CASSPRGGSYEQYF. CDR3 coding DNA: TGTGCCAGCAGCCCGCGTGGGGGCTCCTACGAGCAGTACTTC.

The chain is built from TRBV9 and TRBJ2-3; 8 nucleotides match TRBD1. In germline, CDR1 is SGDLS, CDR2 YYNGEE. Unmatched junction bases numbered 9, after V lost 5 bases and J lost 4 bases. The CDR3 covers 15 residues. The CDR3 bases are TGTGCCAGCAGTCGGACAGGGCTTTTATCAGATACGCAGTATTTT. This codes for CASSRTGLLSDTQYF.

CDR3 protein: CASSPGQKNGYTF. As DNA, the CDR3 is TGTGCCAGCAGTCCGGGACAGAAAAATGGCTACACCTTC. This chain connects TRBV27 to TRBJ1-2; 7 bases are a match to TRBD1. Trimming removed 5 bases from V and 6 bases from J; junction bases left unmatched: 6. The CDR3 covers 13 residues. Germline CDR1 MNHEY, CDR2 SMNVEV (reference sequence).

The J gene is TRBJ2-7, the V gene TRBV28; the D is unclear. The CDR3 sequence is 13 residues long. Between the trimmed V and J ends, which lost 3 bases and 6 bases, there was a span of 12 bases. CDR1 is MDHEN and CDR2 is SYDVKM in the germline V gene. This CDR3 is CASSFPGFGEQYF. The CDR3 nucleotides read TGTGCCAGCAGTTTTCCCGGGTTCGGCGAGCAGTACTTC.

The chain combines TRBV6-5 with TRBJ2-7; 7 nucleotides line up with TRBD2. CDR3 length equals 16 residues. Germline V gene lookup returns CDR1 MNHEY and CDR2 SVGAGI. The V and J ends lost 0 bases and 4 bases, in that order; junction bases with no gene match: 9. Here the CDR3 DNA reads TGTGCCAGCAGTTACTCCATAAGTTGGGGGGGATACGAGCAGTACTTC. Translating it yields CASSYSISWGGYEQYF.

The rearrangement links TRBV27 to TRBJ2-5; 8 nucleotides agree with TRBD1. The CDR3 extends over 13 amino acids. V shed 7 bases and J 5 bases; nucleotides not matched to a gene: 6. Looked up from germline, CDR1 is MNHEY and CDR2 is SMNVEV (reference sequence). The CDR3 region has the DNA TGTGCCAGCACCGCGGACAGGGAGGAGACCCAGTACTTC. Protein product: CASTADREETQYF.

This clone has a handful of counts. The chain uses TRBV7-9 and TRBJ2-2; D might be TRBD2 (6 bases). V lost 7 bases and J lost 4, with 16 bases in between. Germline V gives CDR1 SEHNR, CDR2 FQNEAQ (reference sequence). The CDR3 is 15 residues long. CDR3 amino acids: CASISPTEGTGELFF. CDR3 coding DNA: TGTGCCAGCATTTCTCCGACGGAGGGCACCGGGGAGCTGTTTTTT.

The V gene is TRBV19, the J gene TRBJ1-1, with 8 bases lining up with TRBD1. CDR1 is LNHDA, CDR2 SQIVND, per germline (reference sequence). The CDR3 runs to 17 residues. The V and J ends lost 0 bases and 5 bases, in that order; junction bases with no gene match: 11. The CDR3 region is CASSIDAGDRLYTEAFF. The CDR3, as DNA: TGTGCCAGTAGTATAGATGCAGGGGACAGGTTGTATACTGAAGCTTTCTTT.

To note about this clone: This CDR3 is also generated by other DNA sequences in the sample. The chain combines TRBV7-9 with TRBJ1-5; no reliable D call. Germline V gene sequence: CDR1 SEHNR, CDR2 FQNEAQ (reference sequence). There are 15 residues in the CDR3. V was trimmed by 1 base and J by 3 bases, leaving 10 bases between them. The CDR3 DNA reads TGTGCCAGCAGCTTAGGGGCGGGTCCCAATCAGCCCCAGCATTTT. This sequence encodes CASSLGAGPNQPQHF.

The chain uses TRBV4-3 and TRBJ1-1; D unresolved. Germline CDR1 LGHNA, CDR2 YSLEER. CDR3 size: 16 residues. Trimming cost V 3 bases and J 0 bases, with 14 bases left between them. The CDR3 nucleotides are TGCGCCAGCAGCCACTTTTGGGAAGCGATGAACACTGAAGCTTTCTTT. Protein product: CASSHFWEAMNTEAFF.

The chain couples TRBV11-3 to TRBJ2-3; the match to TRBD2 covers 7 bases. Germline lookup yields CDR1 SGHNT and CDR2 YENEEA. The ends lost 3 bases at V and 3 bases at J; junction bases unmatched: 6. The CDR3 sequence is 15 residues long. The CDR3 sequence: CASSLGGRGTDTQYF. The CDR3 region has the DNA TGTGCCAGCAGCTTGGGAGGGAGAGGTACAGATACGCAGTATTTT.

In regard to this clone: The same CDR3 also results from other DNA sequences found in this sample. The chain employs TRBV5-1 and TRBJ2-3; D call uncertain. The CDR3 has 15 residues. Germline V lookup: CDR1 SGHRS, CDR2 YFSETQ. V was trimmed by 0 bases and J by 6 bases, leaving 14 bases between them. This chain's CDR3 is CASSLEGGSPDTQYF. CDR3 nucleotides: TGCGCCAGCAGCTTGGAGGGTGGATCTCCGGATACGCAGTATTTT. Drawing the rest from reference TRBV5-1 and TRBJ2-3, the complete variable domain is KAGVTQTPRYLIKTRGQQVTLSCSPISGHRSVSWYQQTPGQGLQFLFEYFSETQRNKGNFPGRFSGRQFSNSRSEMNVSTLELGDSALYLCASSLEGGSPDTQYFGPGTRLTVL.